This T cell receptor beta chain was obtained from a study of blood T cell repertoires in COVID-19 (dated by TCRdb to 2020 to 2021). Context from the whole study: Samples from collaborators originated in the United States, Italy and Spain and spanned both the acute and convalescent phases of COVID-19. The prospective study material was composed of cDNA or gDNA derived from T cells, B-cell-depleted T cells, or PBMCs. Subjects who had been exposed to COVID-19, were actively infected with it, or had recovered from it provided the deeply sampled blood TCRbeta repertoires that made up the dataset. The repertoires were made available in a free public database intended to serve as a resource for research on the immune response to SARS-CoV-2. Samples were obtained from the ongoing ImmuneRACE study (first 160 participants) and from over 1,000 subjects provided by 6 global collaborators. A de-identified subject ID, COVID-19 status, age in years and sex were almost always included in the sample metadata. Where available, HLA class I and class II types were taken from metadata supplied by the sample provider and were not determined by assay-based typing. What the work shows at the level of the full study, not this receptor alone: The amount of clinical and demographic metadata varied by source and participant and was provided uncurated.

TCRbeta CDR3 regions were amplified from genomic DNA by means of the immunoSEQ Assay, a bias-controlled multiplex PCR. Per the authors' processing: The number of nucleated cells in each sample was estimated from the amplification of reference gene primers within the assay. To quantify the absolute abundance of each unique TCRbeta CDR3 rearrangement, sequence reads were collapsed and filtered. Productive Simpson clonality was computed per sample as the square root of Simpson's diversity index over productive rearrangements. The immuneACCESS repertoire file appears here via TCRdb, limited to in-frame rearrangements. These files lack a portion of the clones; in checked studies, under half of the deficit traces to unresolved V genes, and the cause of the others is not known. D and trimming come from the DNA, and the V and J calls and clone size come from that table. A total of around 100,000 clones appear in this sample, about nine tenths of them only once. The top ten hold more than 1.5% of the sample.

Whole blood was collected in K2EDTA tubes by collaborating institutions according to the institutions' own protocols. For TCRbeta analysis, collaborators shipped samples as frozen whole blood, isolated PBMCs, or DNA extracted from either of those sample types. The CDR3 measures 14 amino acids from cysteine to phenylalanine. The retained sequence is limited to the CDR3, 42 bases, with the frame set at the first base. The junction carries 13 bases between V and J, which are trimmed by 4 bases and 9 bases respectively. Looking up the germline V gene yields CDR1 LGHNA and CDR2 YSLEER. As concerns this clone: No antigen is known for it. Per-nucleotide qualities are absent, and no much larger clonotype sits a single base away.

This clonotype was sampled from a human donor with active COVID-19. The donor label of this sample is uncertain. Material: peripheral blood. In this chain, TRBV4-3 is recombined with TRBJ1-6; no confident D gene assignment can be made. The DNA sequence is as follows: TGCGCCAGCAGCCCTAACAAAGGAGCTTCACCCCTCCACTTT. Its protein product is CASSPNKGASPLHF.